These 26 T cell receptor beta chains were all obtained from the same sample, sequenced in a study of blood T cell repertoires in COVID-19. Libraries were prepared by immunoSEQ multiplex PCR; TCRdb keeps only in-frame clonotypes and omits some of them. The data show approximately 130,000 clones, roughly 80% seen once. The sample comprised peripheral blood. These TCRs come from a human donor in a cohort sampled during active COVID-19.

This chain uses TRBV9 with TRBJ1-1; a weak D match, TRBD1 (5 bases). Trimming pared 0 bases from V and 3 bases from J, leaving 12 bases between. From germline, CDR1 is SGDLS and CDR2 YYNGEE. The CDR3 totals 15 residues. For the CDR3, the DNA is TGTGCCAGCAGCGTAGTGGCAGGGAGGCACACTGAAGCTTTCTTT. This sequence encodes CASSVVAGRHTEAFF.

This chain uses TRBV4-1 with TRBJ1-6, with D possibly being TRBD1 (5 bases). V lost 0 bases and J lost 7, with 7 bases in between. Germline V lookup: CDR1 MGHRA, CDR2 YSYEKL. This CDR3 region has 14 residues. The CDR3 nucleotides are TGCGCCAGCAGCCAAGAGGGGGGGAATTCACCCCTCCACTTT. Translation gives CASSQEGGNSPLHF.

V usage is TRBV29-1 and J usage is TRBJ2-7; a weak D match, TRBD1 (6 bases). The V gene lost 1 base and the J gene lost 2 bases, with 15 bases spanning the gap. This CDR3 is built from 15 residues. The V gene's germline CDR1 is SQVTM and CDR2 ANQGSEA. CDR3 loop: CSVEGWTESPYEQYF. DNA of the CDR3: TGCAGCGTTGAAGGCTGGACAGAAAGTCCCTACGAGCAGTACTTC.

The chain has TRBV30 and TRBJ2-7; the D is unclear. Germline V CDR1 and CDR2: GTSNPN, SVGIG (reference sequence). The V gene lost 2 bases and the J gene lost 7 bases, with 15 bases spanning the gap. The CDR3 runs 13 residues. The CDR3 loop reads CAWSPRSPEEQYF. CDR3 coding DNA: TGTGCCTGGAGTCCAAGGTCTCCGGAGGAGCAGTACTTC.

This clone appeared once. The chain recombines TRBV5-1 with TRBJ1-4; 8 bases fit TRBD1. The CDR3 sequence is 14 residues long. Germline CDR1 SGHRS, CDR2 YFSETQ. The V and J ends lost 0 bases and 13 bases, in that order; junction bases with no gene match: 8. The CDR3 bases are TGCGCCAGCAGCTTGGGACAGGGGTATGGTGGACTGTTTTTT. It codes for CASSLGQGYGGLFF. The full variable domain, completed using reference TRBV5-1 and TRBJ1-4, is KAGVTQTPRYLIKTRGQQVTLSCSPISGHRSVSWYQQTPGQGLQFLFEYFSETQRNKGNFPGRFSGRQFSNSRSEMNVSTLELGDSALYLCASSLGQGYGGLFFGSGTQLSVL.

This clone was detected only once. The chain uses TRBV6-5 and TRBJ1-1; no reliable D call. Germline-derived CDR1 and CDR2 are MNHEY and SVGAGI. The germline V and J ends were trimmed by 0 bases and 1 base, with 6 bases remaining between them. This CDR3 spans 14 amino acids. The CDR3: CASSYSRGNTEAFF. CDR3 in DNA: TGTGCCAGCAGTTACTCACGGGGGAACACTGAAGCTTTCTTT.

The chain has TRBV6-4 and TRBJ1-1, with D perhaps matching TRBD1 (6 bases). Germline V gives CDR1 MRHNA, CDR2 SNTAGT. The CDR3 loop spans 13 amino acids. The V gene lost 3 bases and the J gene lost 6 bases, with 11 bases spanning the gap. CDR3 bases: TGTGCCAGCAGTGAGGACAAGGGGGCTGAAGCTTTCTTT. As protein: CASSEDKGAEAFF.

This CDR3 is CASSSQASGANVLTF. Written as DNA, the CDR3 is TGTGCCAGCAGCTCTCAGGCCTCTGGGGCCAACGTCCTGACTTTC. V gene TRBV7-8 combines with J gene TRBJ2-6; no definite D call. The germline V and J ends were trimmed by 4 bases and 0 bases, with 7 bases remaining between them. Germline V gene lookup returns CDR1 SGHVS and CDR2 FQNEAQ. The CDR3 loop spans 15 amino acids.

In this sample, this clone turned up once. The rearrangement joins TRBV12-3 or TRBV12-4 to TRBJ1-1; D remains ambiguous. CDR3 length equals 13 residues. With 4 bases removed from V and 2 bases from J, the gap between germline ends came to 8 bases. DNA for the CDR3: TGTGCCAGCAGTTCAGGCTTAAACACTGAAGCTTTCTTT. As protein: CASSSGLNTEAFF.

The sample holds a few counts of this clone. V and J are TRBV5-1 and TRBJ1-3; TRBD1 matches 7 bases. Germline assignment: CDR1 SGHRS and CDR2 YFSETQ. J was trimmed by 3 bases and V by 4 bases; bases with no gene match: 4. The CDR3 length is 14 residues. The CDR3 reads CASSEGQSGNTIYF. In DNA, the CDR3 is TGCGCCAGCAGCGAGGGACAGAGTGGAAACACCATATATTTT.

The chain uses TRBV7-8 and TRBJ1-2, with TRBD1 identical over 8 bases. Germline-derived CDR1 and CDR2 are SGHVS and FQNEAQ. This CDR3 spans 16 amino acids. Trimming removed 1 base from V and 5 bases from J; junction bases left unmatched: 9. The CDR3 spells CASSLGKTGVDYGYTF. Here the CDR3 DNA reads TGTGCCAGCAGCTTAGGAAAGACAGGGGTAGATTATGGCTACACCTTC.

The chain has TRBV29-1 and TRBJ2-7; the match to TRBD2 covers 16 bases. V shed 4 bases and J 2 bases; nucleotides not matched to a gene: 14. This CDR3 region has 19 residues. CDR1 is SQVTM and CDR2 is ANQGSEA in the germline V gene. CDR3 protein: CSVARREGTSGRAPYEQYF. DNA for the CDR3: TGCAGCGTTGCTCGTCGGGAGGGGACTAGCGGGAGGGCCCCCTACGAGCAGTACTTC.

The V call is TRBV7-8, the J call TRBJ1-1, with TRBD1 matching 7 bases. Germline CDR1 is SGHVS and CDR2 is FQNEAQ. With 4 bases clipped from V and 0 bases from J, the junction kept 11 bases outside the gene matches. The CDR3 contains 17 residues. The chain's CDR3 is CASSSLRVGGLNTEAFF. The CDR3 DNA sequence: TGTGCCAGCAGCTCACTGAGAGTAGGGGGCTTGAACACTGAAGCTTTCTTT. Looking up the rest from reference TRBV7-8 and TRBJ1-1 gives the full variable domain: GAGVSQSPRYKVAKRGQDVALRCDPISGHVSLFWYQQALGQGPEFLTYFQNEAQLDKSGLPSDRFFAERPEGSVSTLKIQRTQQEDSAVYLCASSSLRVGGLNTEAFFGQGTRLTVV.

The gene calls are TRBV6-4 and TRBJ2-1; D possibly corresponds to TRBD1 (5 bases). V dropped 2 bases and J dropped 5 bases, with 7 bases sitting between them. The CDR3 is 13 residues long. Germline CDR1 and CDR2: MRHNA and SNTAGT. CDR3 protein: CASSDGANNEQFF. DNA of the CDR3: TGTGCCAGCAGTGACGGGGCTAACAATGAGCAGTTCTTC.

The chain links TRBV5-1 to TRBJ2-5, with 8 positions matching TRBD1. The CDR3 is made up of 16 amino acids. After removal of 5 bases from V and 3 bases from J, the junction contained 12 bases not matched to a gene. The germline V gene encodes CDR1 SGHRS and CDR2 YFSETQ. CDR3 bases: TGCGCCAGCAGTGATCGGGGGCCGACAGGGGAAGAGACCCAGTACTTC. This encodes CASSDRGPTGEETQYF. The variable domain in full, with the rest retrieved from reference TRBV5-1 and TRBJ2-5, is KAGVTQTPRYLIKTRGQQVTLSCSPISGHRSVSWYQQTPGQGLQFLFEYFSETQRNKGNFPGRFSGRQFSNSRSEMNVSTLELGDSALYLCASSDRGPTGEETQYFGPGTRLLVL.

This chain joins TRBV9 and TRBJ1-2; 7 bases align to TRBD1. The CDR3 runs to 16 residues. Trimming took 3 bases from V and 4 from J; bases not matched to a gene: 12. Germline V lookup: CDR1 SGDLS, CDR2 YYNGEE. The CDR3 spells CASSEKPGQSLYGYTF. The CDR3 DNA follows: TGTGCCAGCAGCGAAAAGCCGGGACAGTCCCTCTATGGCTACACCTTC.

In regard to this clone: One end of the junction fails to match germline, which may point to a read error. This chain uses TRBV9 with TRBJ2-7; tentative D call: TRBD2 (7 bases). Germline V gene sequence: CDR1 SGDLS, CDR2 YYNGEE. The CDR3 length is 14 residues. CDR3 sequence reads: CASNVGGAGDEQYF. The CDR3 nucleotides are TGTGCCAGCAACGTAGGGGGGGCGGGGGACGAGCAGTACTTC.

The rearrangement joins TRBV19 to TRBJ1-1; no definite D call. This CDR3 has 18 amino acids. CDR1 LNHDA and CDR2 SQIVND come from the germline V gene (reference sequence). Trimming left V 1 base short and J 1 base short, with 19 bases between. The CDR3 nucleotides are TGTGCCAGTAGTATAGTTTTGGTCTCGGGGAGGAGGAACACTGAAGCTTTCTTT. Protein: CASSIVLVSGRRNTEAFF.

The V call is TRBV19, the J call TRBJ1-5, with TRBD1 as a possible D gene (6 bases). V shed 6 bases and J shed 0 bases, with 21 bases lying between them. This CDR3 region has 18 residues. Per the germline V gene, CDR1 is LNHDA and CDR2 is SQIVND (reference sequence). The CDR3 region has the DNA TGTGCCAGTAGCTGGGACATCGTATTAAGGGATAGCAATCAGCCCCAGCATTTT. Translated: CASSWDIVLRDSNQPQHF.

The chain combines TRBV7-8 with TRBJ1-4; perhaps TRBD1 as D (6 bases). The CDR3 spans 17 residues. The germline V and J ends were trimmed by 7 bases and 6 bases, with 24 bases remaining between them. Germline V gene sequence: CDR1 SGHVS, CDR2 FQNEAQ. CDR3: CASTLFRDTEVHEKLFF. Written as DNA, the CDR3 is TGTGCCAGCACTCTATTCCGGGACACCGAAGTGCATGAAAAACTGTTTTTT.

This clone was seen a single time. CDR3 nucleotides: TGTGCCAGCAGCAAATGGGAGACCCAGGCTAGCTCCTACAATGAGCAGTTCTTC. This sequence encodes CASSKWETQASSYNEQFF. The chain recombines TRBV21-1 with TRBJ2-1; TRBD2, the table's D call, lacks a check against the DNA. TRBV21-1 is shown as a pseudogene. This CDR3 spans 18 amino acids.

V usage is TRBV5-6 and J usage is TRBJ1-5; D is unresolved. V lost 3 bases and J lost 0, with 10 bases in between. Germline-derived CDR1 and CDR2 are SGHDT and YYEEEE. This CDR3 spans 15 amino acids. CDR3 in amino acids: CASSWTGNSNQPQHF. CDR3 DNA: TGTGCCAGCAGCTGGACGGGAAATAGCAATCAGCCCCAGCATTTT.

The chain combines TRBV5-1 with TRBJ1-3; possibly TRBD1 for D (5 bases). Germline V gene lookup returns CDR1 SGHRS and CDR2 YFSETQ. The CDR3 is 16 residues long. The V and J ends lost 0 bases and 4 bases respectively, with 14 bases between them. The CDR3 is CASSLVGGAPGNTIYF. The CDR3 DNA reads TGCGCCAGCAGCTTGGTTGGCGGGGCGCCCGGAAACACCATATATTTT.

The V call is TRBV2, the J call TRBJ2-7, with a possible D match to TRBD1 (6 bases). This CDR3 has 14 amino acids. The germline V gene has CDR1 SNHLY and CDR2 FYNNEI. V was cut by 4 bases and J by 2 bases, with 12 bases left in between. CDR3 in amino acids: CASSAGRTAYEQYF. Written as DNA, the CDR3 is TGTGCCAGCAGTGCAGGTAGGACAGCCTACGAGCAGTACTTC. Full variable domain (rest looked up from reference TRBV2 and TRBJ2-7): EPEVTQTPSHQVTQMGQEVILRCVPISNHLYFYWYRQILGQKVEFLVSFYNNEISEKSEIFDDQFSVERPDGSNFTLKIRSTKLEDSAMYFCASSAGRTAYEQYFGPGTRLTVT.

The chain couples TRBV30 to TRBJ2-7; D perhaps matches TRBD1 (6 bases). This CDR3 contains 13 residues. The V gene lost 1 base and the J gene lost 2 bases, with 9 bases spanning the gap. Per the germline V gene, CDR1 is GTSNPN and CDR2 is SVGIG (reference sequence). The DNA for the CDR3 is TGTGCCTGGAGTGGGGACAAAACCTACGAGCAGTACTTC. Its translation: CAWSGDKTYEQYF.

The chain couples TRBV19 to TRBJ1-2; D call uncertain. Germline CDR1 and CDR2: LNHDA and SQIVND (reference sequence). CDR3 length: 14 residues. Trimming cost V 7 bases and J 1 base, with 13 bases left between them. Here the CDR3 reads CASMSLVFNYGYTF. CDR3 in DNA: TGTGCCAGTATGTCTCTTGTTTTTAACTATGGCTACACCTTC. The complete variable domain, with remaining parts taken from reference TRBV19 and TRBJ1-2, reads DGGITQSPKYLFRKEGQNVTLSCEQNLNHDAMYWYRQDPGQGLRLIYYSQIVNDFQKGDIAEGYSVSREKKESFPLTVTSAQKNPTAFYLCASMSLVFNYGYTFGSGTRLTVV.